The text below deals with one TCR beta chain. As yet, its antigen is unknown. The sample comes from a study of T cell repertoires in cytomegalovirus infection. Looking at the study overall: A matching HLA type, together with CMV infection, was signaled by public TCR beta signatures. Points from the study as a whole: Ex vivo responses were dominated by HLA-C-restricted CMV-specific TCR beta clonotypes.

From the reads, TCRdb called clonotypes with MiXCR, one entry per CDR3 protein. The sample lists approximately 700,000 distinct CDR3 sequences, 35% to 45% seen once, with under 3% in the top ten. The ends lost 9 bases at V and 0 bases at J; junction bases unmatched: 7. The CDR3 contains 17 residues. Sequenced input: PBMCs. This receptor was obtained from a human donor in good health (CMV status not recorded). Some clones in this sample may be carry-over from other donors' samples. J is TRBJ2-6 and V is TRBV12-3 or TRBV12-4, with 11 bases that match TRBD1. CDR3 sequence reads: CASTWGTGGSGANVLTF. CDR3 nucleotide sequence: TGTGCCAGTACCTGGGGGACAGGGGGCTCTGGGGCCAACGTCCTGACTTTC.